One and the same sample provided the 10 T cell receptor beta chains below, sequenced in a study of blood T cell repertoires in COVID-19. Method: immunoSEQ multiplex PCR; TCRdb's copy keeps in-frame clones and lacks some. In the table there are some 200,000 clones, roughly 82% of which are singletons. Specimen: peripheral blood. These receptors all come from a woman in her forties with acute or convalescent COVID-19.

Only a few counts were recorded for this clone. V gene TRBV5-5 combines with J gene TRBJ2-7, with D perhaps matching TRBD2 (6 bases). This CDR3 has 19 residues. From germline, CDR1 is SGHKS and CDR2 YYEKEE (reference sequence). The V and J ends lost 4 bases and 3 bases respectively, with 29 bases between them. As DNA, the CDR3 is TGTGCCAGCAGCACACGGGGGACCGAGGCCGGGGGTGATATCTACGAGCAGTACTTC. It specifies CASSTRGTEAGGDIYEQYF.

In nucleotides, the CDR3 is TGTGCCAGCAGTTTAACCTCCCCGGACAGGATCGGGGGCTACACCTTC. Translation gives CASSLTSPDRIGGYTF. This chain links TRBV27 with TRBJ1-2, with 7 nucleotides matching TRBD1. Looked up from germline, CDR1 is MNHEY and CDR2 is SMNVEV (reference sequence). This CDR3 region has 16 residues. V trimming: 2 bases; J trimming: 8 bases; junction bases outside the gene matches: 14.

The chain employs TRBV6-2 or TRBV6-3 and TRBJ1-5; no firm D call. Germline V gene data show CDR1 as MNHEY and CDR2 as SVGEGT. CDR3 length equals 12 residues. Trimming took off 6 bases at V and 9 bases at J, with 12 bases between the two ends. The CDR3 DNA reads TGTGCCAGCAGCCGAGAGGCCCGGCCCCAGCATTTT. It encodes CASSREARPQHF.

The J gene is TRBJ2-2, the V gene TRBV2, with D possibly matching TRBD1 (6 bases). Trimming shortened V by 6 bases and J by 4 bases, and 12 bases separated the two germline ends. The CDR3 is 14 residues long. Germline V CDR1 and CDR2: SNHLY, FYNNEI. CDR3 protein: CASSGTGPTGELFF. CDR3 nucleotides: TGTGCCAGCAGCGGCACAGGGCCCACCGGGGAGCTGTTTTTT.

V gene TRBV19 combines with J gene TRBJ2-1; TRBD2 is a possible D gene (6 bases). Germline lookup yields CDR1 LNHDA and CDR2 SQIVND (reference sequence). V shed 5 bases and J shed 5 bases, with 10 bases lying between them. There are 13 residues in the CDR3. CDR3 nucleotide sequence: TGTGCCAGTAGTCCGGGACTCGACAATGAGCAGTTCTTC. It translates to CASSPGLDNEQFF.

J is TRBJ2-7 and V is TRBV19; 12 bases agree with TRBD2. The V gene end was trimmed by 5 bases and the J gene end by 3 bases; junction bases not matched to a gene: 5. Per the germline V gene, CDR1 is LNHDA and CDR2 is SQIVND (reference sequence). The CDR3 is made up of 15 amino acids. Here the CDR3 reads CASSYGLAGHYEQYF. For the CDR3, the DNA is TGTGCCAGTAGTTATGGACTAGCGGGACACTACGAGCAGTACTTC.

This clone was counted only a few times. The genes are TRBV11-2 and TRBJ2-1; TRBD1 matches 8 bases. The junction had 6 bases not matched to a gene; V was cut back by 1 base and J by 10 bases. The CDR3 has 14 residues. Germline V gene lookup returns CDR1 SGHAT and CDR2 FQNNGV. CDR3 in amino acids: CASSLGTGPLEQFF. In DNA, the CDR3 is TGTGCCAGCAGCTTAGGGACAGGGCCTTTGGAGCAGTTCTTC.

The V call is TRBV19, the J call TRBJ1-5, with TRBD1 matching over 10 bases. The germline CDR1 and CDR2 sequences are LNHDA and SQIVND (reference sequence). The CDR3 has 13 residues. J was trimmed by 7 bases and V by 4 bases; bases with no gene match: 1. CDR3 coding DNA: TGTGCCAGTAGTAGGGACAGGGGACAGCCCCAGCATTTT. Translating it yields CASSRDRGQPQHF.

This clone is a singleton in its sample. The V call is TRBV27, the J call TRBJ1-3, with 9 bases fitting TRBD1. The CDR3 has 15 residues. The germline gives CDR1 MNHEY, CDR2 SMNVEV (reference sequence). Trimming took 6 bases from V and 2 from J; bases not matched to a gene: 5. CDR3 sequence reads: CASSSRQGAGNTIYF. DNA for the CDR3: TGTGCCAGCAGCTCCCGACAGGGGGCTGGAAACACCATATATTTT.

CDR3 coding DNA: TGTGCCAGCAACCCGGGCGCGGGAGGAGGGAATGAGCAGTTCTTC. Translation: CASNPGAGGGNEQFF. The chain recombines TRBV5-5 with TRBJ2-1, with TRBD2 matching 8 bases. Germline assignment: CDR1 SGHKS and CDR2 YYEKEE (reference sequence). V was clipped by 6 bases and J by 7 bases; unmatched bases: 12. The CDR3 totals 15 residues.